The 17 T cell receptor beta chains below all came from one sample that was sequenced in a study of shared clonotypes between healthy human individuals. Profiling relied on immunoSEQ multiplex PCR, and the TCRdb table lists in-frame clones only, not all of them. The repertoire holds about 2.3 million clones, with just over 90% as singletons. The specimen was naive CD4+ T cells from PBMCs. Subset of the sample: CD45RA+ positively selected. The receptors stem from a man younger than 35 in good health. Some clones in this sample may be carry-over from other donors' samples.

J is TRBJ1-1 and V is TRBV7-9; no definite D call. In germline, CDR1 is SEHNR, CDR2 FQNEAQ (reference sequence). This CDR3 has 15 amino acids. V was trimmed by 1 base and J by 5 bases, leaving 14 bases between them. In DNA form, the CDR3 reads TGTGCCAGCAGCTTAGTTGTGGGATGGACTACTGAAGCTTTCTTT. This sequence encodes CASSLVVGWTTEAFF.

The V call is TRBV7-8, the J call TRBJ2-3; no clear D. Per germline, CDR1 SGHVS and CDR2 FQNEAQ. The CDR3 totals 15 residues. Trimming pared 3 bases from V and 5 bases from J, leaving 15 bases between. DNA for the CDR3: TGTGCCAGCAGCTTTGGCGCTCCCCGGGTAGATACGCAGTATTTT. Its translation is CASSFGAPRVDTQYF.

The V call is TRBV28, the J call TRBJ2-2; 10 bases map to TRBD1. Germline CDR1 MDHEN, CDR2 SYDVKM. The CDR3 runs to 15 residues. V trimming: 6 bases; J trimming: 2 bases; junction bases outside the gene matches: 3. The CDR3 region is CASRTGGSNTGELFF. Written as DNA, the CDR3 is TGTGCCAGCAGGACAGGGGGCTCTAACACCGGGGAGCTGTTTTTT.

This clone has just one count. This chain connects TRBV5-1 to TRBJ2-6; maybe TRBD1 (5 bases). The CDR3 loop spans 16 amino acids. Trimming removed 4 bases from V and 0 bases from J, with 11 bases in between. Germline V gene sequence: CDR1 SGHRS, CDR2 YFSETQ. The CDR3 coding sequence is TGCGCCAGCAGCAGAACACAGGTCTCTGGGGCCAACGTCCTGACTTTC. It yields the protein CASSRTQVSGANVLTF.

The J gene is TRBJ1-2, the V gene TRBV9; D call uncertain. This CDR3 region has 10 residues. Looked up from germline, CDR1 is SGDLS and CDR2 is YYNGEE. Trimming took off 7 bases at V and 9 bases at J, with 10 bases between the two ends. CDR3 loop: CASSGSRYTF. The CDR3 DNA reads TGTGCCAGCTCGGGCAGTCGCTACACCTTC.

V and J are TRBV5-8 and TRBJ1-2; a possible D gene is TRBD1 (6 bases). Germline V gene data show CDR1 as SGHTS and CDR2 as YDEGEE. The V end lost 0 bases, the J end lost 4 bases, and 13 bases lay between the germline ends. The CDR3 contains 15 residues. This CDR3 is CASSLGGHRSYGYTF. As DNA, the CDR3 is TGTGCCAGCAGCTTGGGGGGACACCGTAGCTATGGCTACACCTTC.

CDR3 bases: TGTGCCAGTAGTACTACAGGGGCGGGAGGGCACGATGAGCAGTTCTTC. This translates into CASSTTGAGGHDEQFF. The chain uses TRBV19 and TRBJ2-1; 9 bases match TRBD2. The V and J ends lost 4 bases and 8 bases, in that order; junction bases with no gene match: 12. CDR1 is LNHDA and CDR2 is SQIVND in the germline V gene (reference sequence). The CDR3 sequence is 16 residues long. Supplemented by reference TRBV19 and TRBJ2-1, the full variable domain reads DGGITQSPKYLFRKEGQNVTLSCEQNLNHDAMYWYRQDPGQGLRLIYYSQIVNDFQKGDIAEGYSVSREKKESFPLTVTSAQKNPTAFYLCASSTTGAGGHDEQFFGPGTRLTVL.

A single count supports this clone. The chain has TRBV5-4 and TRBJ2-5; D call uncertain. CDR3 length: 13 amino acids. Germline CDR1 is SGHNT and CDR2 is YYREEE (reference sequence). V was trimmed by 2 bases and J by 5 bases, leaving 10 bases between them. The CDR3 DNA sequence: TGTGCCAGCAGCTTAGGAAATTACGAGACCCAGTACTTC. As protein: CASSLGNYETQYF.

A note on this clone: The sample holds other DNA sequences that translate to the same CDR3. The rearrangement links TRBV5-1 to TRBJ2-2, with 13 bases identical to TRBD2. J was trimmed by 7 bases and V by 4 bases; bases with no gene match: 7. The germline CDR1 and CDR2 sequences are SGHRS and YFSETQ. The CDR3 is 16 residues long. In DNA form, the CDR3 reads TGCGCCAGCAGCCTACTAGCGGGAGGGCCGAGCGGGGAGCTGTTTTTT. Translated: CASSLLAGGPSGELFF.

The chain uses TRBV7-2 and TRBJ1-2; D remains ambiguous. The CDR3 is 14 amino acids. CDR1 and CDR2 from the germline V gene are SGHTA and FQGNSA. V was pared by 1 base and J by 7 bases, with 13 bases between. This CDR3 is CASSLDWRPGGYTF. The CDR3 nucleotides read TGTGCCAGCAGCTTAGATTGGAGACCTGGTGGCTACACCTTC.

This clone occurred once. The chain links TRBV5-1 to TRBJ2-7; 10 bases line up with TRBD2. With 3 bases clipped from V and 0 bases from J, the junction kept 6 bases outside the gene matches. Germline-derived CDR1 and CDR2 are SGHRS and YFSETQ. The CDR3 totals 16 residues. The CDR3 here is CASSYGLAAFSYEQYF. The CDR3 DNA reads TGCGCCAGCAGCTACGGACTAGCGGCCTTCTCCTACGAGCAGTACTTC.

The chain joins TRBV7-2 to TRBJ2-7; TRBD1 matches at 9 bases. This CDR3 spans 14 amino acids. CDR1 and CDR2 from the germline V gene are SGHTA and FQGNSA. The V gene end was trimmed by 4 bases and the J gene end by 3 bases; junction bases not matched to a gene: 4. CDR3 coding DNA: TGTGCCAGCAGCTGGGGGACAGGGAGCTACGAGCAGTACTTC. Encoded protein: CASSWGTGSYEQYF. The whole variable domain, remainder taken from reference TRBV7-2 and TRBJ2-7, is GAGVSQSPSNKVTEKGKDVELRCDPISGHTALYWYRQSLGQGLEFLIYFQGNSAPDKSGLPSDRFSAERTGGSVSTLTIQRTQQEDSAVYLCASSWGTGSYEQYFGPGTRLTVT.

The chain employs TRBV5-1 and TRBJ2-5; 10 nucleotides line up with TRBD2. The CDR3 is 15 residues long. Germline loops: CDR1 SGHRS, CDR2 YFSETQ. The J segment lost 2 bases and the V segment lost 6 bases, leaving 7 bases of the junction unmatched. DNA for the CDR3: TGCGCCAGCACCGAGACGGGACTAGCGCAAGAGACCCAGTACTTC. Its translation: CASTETGLAQETQYF.

This clone is a singleton in its sample. V gene TRBV4-3 combines with J gene TRBJ1-1; tentative D call: TRBD1 (6 bases). Germline V lookup: CDR1 LGHNA, CDR2 YSLEER. The CDR3 covers 15 residues. Trimming removed 5 bases at V and 6 bases at J, with 19 bases between. CDR3 coding DNA: TGCGCCAGCAGCTTTTGGACAGCCCAGAGCTCTGAAGCTTTCTTT. It translates to CASSFWTAQSSEAFF.

The chain carries TRBV5-8 and TRBJ1-5, with D possibly being TRBD1 (5 bases). The V end was cut by 4 bases, the J end by 3 bases, with 11 bases between. The V gene's germline CDR1 is SGHTS and CDR2 YDEGEE. The CDR3 runs 14 residues. The CDR3 coding sequence is TGTGCCAGCAGCCACCGGGACCCCAATCAGCCCCAGCATTTT. It codes for CASSHRDPNQPQHF.

The chain combines TRBV14 with TRBJ2-7; 9 bases are shared with TRBD1. Germline trimming cut 0 bases from V and 6 bases from J; bases unmatched to any gene: 6. Germline loops: CDR1 SGHDN, CDR2 FVKESK. The CDR3 runs to 15 residues. The chain's CDR3 is CASSQEGQGPLEQYF. In DNA form, the CDR3 reads TGTGCCAGCAGCCAAGAGGGACAGGGTCCCCTCGAGCAGTACTTC.

A single count supports this clone. The chain couples TRBV5-6 to TRBJ1-2; no reliable D call. Trimming shortened V by 0 bases and J by 4 bases, and 13 bases separated the two germline ends. The CDR3 runs 15 residues. The germline CDR1 and CDR2 sequences are SGHDT and YYEEEE. CDR3 region: CASSLARRRSYGYTF. The CDR3 DNA reads TGTGCCAGCAGCTTGGCCCGACGACGGAGCTATGGCTACACCTTC.